This TCR beta chain appears in the sequencing data of a study of CD8+CD57+ T cells in acquired aplastic anemia. Study as a whole: Sorted CD4+ and CD8+ cells yielded roughly 3.4 ug of DNA on average.

Germline V gene data show CDR1 as MGHDK and CDR2 as SYGVNS. The CDR3 is 15 residues long. Deletions cut 6 bases from V and 6 bases from J, with 18 bases between. Comment on this clonotype: The antigen remains undetermined.

It was patients with CD8+CD57+ cell expansion by flow cytometry who were chosen for sequencing. Severe acquired aplastic anemia was the diagnosis recorded for all patients. Researchers used genomic DNA as the template to profile TCR beta VDJ and CDR3. TCRdb re-called the reads with MiXCR, one entry per CDR3 protein. The repertoire holds under 500,000 distinct CDR3 sequences, around a third seen once, with less than 0.85% in the top ten. General study findings and limits: In common between the patients and the controls were more than 25 CD8+ CDR3 sequences.

The specimen sequenced was sorted CD4+, CD8+, or CD8+CD57+ T cells (not recorded which) from PBMCs. V and J are TRBV25-1 and TRBJ2-1, with TRBD2 as a possible D gene (5 bases). The TCR originated in a human donor with aplastic anemia. CDR3 in DNA: TGTGCCAGCAGCTTAACGGGGTCGGCGGCCAATGAGCAGTTCTTC. Protein sequence: CASSLTGSAANEQFF.